This is a list of T cell receptor beta chains from one sample in a study of T cells in Graves' hyperthyroidism and ophthalmopathy. TCRdb reprocessed the multiplex PCR reads via MiXCR and lists one record per CDR3 protein. The table lists about 290,000 distinct CDR3 sequences, roughly 15% of them singletons, with around 33% in the top ten. Sequences were obtained from blood. The receptor set was obtained from a man younger than 40 with Graves' hyperthyroidism. Each CDR3 is given with its conserved first and last residue. The D gene is left open where the match is weak. A row's size may be missing; if present it is once, few, many or a size class.

J gene | CDR3 length | D gene | V gene | clone size | CDR3 protein | CDR3 DNA
TRBJ1-5 | 12 | NA | TRBV28 | NA | CASSLLTKPQHF | TGTGCCAGCAGTTTATTAACCAAGCCCCAGCATTTT
TRBJ1-2 | 14 | NA | TRBV14 | NA | CASSQAGAPAGYTF | TGTGCCAGCAGCCAAGCTGGAGCCCCGGCTGGCTACACCTTC
TRBJ2-1 | 11 | NA | TRBV30 | NA | CAWDRQNEQLF | TGTGCCTGGGATCGCCAAAATGAGCAGCTCTTC
TRBJ2-3 | 17 | NA | TRBV18 | many | CASSHTRTHERTDTQYF | TGTGCCAGCTCACACACTCGCACCCACGAGCGCACAGATACGCAGTATTTT
TRBJ2-2 | 16 | TRBD2 | TRBV10-3 | few | CAISVRVAGGTGELFF | TGTGCCATCAGTGTAAGGGTAGCGGGAGGCACCGGGGAGCTGTTTTTT
TRBJ1-2 | 14 | NA | TRBV7-9 | NA | CASSSLQGKYGYTF | TGTGCCAGCAGCTCGCTCCAGGGGAAGTATGGCTACACCTTC
TRBJ1-2 | 12 | NA | TRBV12-3/TRBV12-4 | few | CASSDDRNGYTF | TGTGCCAGCAGTGACGACAGGAATGGCTACACCTTC
TRBJ2-2 | 14 | TRBD2 | TRBV14 | NA | CASSQDAGVGELFF | TGTGCCAGCAGCCAAGATGCGGGGGTCGGGGAGCTGTTTTTT
TRBJ2-1 | 16 | TRBD2 | TRBV7-3 | many | CASSPQGLAGYNEQFF | TGTGCCAGCAGCCCCCAGGGACTAGCGGGTTACAATGAGCAGTTCTTC
TRBJ2-7 | 12 | NA | TRBV5-1 | many | CASSLEGGEQYF | TGCGCCAGCAGCTTGGAAGGTGGCGAGCAGTACTTC
TRBJ2-1 | 15 | TRBD2 | TRBV5-1 | many | CASSLGVAGVSGQFF | TGCGCCAGCAGCTTGGGGGTAGCGGGAGTATCAGGGCAGTTCTTC
TRBJ2-1 | 14 | TRBD2 | TRBV30 | many | CAWEGSGRGVEQFF | TGTGCCTGGGAGGGTAGCGGGAGGGGGGTTGAGCAGTTCTTC
TRBJ2-4 | 13 | TRBD1 | TRBV10-1 | NA | CASSESTGGIQYF | TGCGCCAGCAGTGAATCAACAGGGGGCATTCAGTACTTC
TRBJ1-1 | 8 | NA | TRBV27 | NA | CARTEAFF | TGTGCCAGAACCGAAGCCTTCTTT
TRBJ1-5 | 15 | TRBD1 | TRBV2 | few | CASSDRTGRYQPQHF | TGTGCCAGCAGTGACCGGACAGGGCGTTATCAGCCCCAGCATTTT
TRBJ2-5 | 14 | NA | TRBV7-9 | many | CASSLGGGSETQYF | TGTGCCAGCAGCTTAGGAGGGGGATCGGAGACCCAGTACTTC
TRBJ2-7 | 14 | NA | TRBV6-1 | many | CASSERENGYEQYF | TGTGCCAGCAGTGAGAGAGAAAACGGCTACGAGCAGTACTTC
TRBJ2-5 | 14 | TRBD2 | TRBV20-1 | NA | CSATGTSGQETQYF | TGCAGTGCCACCGGGACTAGCGGACAAGAGACCCAGTACTTC
TRBJ1-2 | 13 | NA | TRBV28 | many | CASSQVTVYGYTF | TGTGCCAGCAGTCAAGTGACAGTATATGGCTACACCTTC
TRBJ2-2 | 14 | NA | TRBV11-3 | many | CASSLYRSTGELFF | TGTGCCAGCAGCTTATACAGGAGCACCGGGGAGCTGTTTTTT
TRBJ1-2 | 16 | NA | TRBV7-9 | many | CASSLVEVADLYGYTF | TGTGCCAGCAGCTTAGTTGAGGTTGCGGACCTCTATGGCTACACCTTC
TRBJ2-3 | 15 | NA | TRBV20-1 | many | CSARGLREGADTQYF | TGCAGTGCTAGAGGATTGCGGGAAGGGGCAGATACGCAGTATTTT
TRBJ1-1 | 12 | NA | TRBV29-1 | few | CSVRGLKTEAFF | TGCAGCGTTAGAGGGTTGAAGACTGAAGCTTTCTTT
TRBJ2-5 | 14 | NA | TRBV6-1 | NA | CASCPQASSETQYF | TGTGCCAGCTGCCCTCAAGCGAGCTCAGAGACCCAGTACTTC
TRBJ2-7 | 14 | NA | TRBV20-1 | NA | CSALNERATYEQYF | TGCAGTGCCCTCAACGAGCGGGCGACCTACGAGCAGTACTTC
TRBJ2-3 | 11 | NA | TRBV29-1 | many | CSCPGADTQYF | TGCAGCTGTCCCGGAGCAGATACGCAGTATTTT